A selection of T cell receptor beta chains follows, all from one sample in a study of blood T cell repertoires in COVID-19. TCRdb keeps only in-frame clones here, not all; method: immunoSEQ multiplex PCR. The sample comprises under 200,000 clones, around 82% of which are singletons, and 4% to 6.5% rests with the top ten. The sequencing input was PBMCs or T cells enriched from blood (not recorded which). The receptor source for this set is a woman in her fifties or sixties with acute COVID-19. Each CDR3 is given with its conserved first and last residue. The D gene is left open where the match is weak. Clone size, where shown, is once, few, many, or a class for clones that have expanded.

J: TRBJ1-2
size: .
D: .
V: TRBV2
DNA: TGTGCCAGCAGTGCGGGGGGCCCTGGCTACACCTTC
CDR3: CASSAGGPGYTF

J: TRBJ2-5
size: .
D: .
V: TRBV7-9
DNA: TGTGCCAGCAGCTTAGCCGGCAGGGGTTGGGAGACCCAGTACTTC
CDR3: CASSLAGRGWETQYF

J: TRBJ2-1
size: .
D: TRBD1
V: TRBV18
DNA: TGTGCCAGCTCACGTAGGGAGAGACAGGGTCCCTACAATGAGCAGTTCTTC
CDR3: CASSRRERQGPYNEQFF

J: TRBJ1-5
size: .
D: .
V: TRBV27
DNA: TGTGCCAGCAGTTTGGGGAGGACGCCGAATCAGCCCCAGCATTTT
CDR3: CASSLGRTPNQPQHF

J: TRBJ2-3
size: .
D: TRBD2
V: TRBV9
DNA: TGTGCCAGCAGCGTAGCGGCGGGGGACTACACAGATACGCAGTATTTT
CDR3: CASSVAAGDYTDTQYF

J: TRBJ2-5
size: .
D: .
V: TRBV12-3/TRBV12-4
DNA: TGTGCCACCGGCCGGGGGCAAGAGACCCAGTACTTC
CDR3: CATGRGQETQYF

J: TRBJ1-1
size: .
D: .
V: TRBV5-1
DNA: TGCGCCAGCAGCTTGACTCGAACTGAAGCTTTCTTT
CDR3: CASSLTRTEAFF

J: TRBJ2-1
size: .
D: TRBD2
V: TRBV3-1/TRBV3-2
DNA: TGTGCCAGCAGCCGCTCCGGGACTAGGTATCATGAGCAGTTCTTC
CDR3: CASSRSGTRYHEQFF

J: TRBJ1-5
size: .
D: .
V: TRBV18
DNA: TGTGCCAGCTCACCGGGGGGTTTTAATCAGCCCCAGCATTTT
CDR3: CASSPGGFNQPQHF

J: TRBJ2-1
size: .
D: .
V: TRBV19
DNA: TGTGCCAGTGTAAAAAGCCCCTCGAGGTCCCCTATTTACAATGAGCAGTTCTTC
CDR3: CASVKSPSRSPIYNEQFF

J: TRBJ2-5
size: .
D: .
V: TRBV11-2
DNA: TGTGCCAGCAGCCCTTTAATCGAGGGCTTAGGGACCCAGTACTTC
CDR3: CASSPLIEGLGTQYF

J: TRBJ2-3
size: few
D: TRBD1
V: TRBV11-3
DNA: TGTGCCAGCAGCTCCCGGACAGGGGATACGCAGTATTTT
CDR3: CASSSRTGDTQYF

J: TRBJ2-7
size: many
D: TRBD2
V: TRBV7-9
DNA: TGTGCCAGCAGCCCCCGCATCAGAGCGGGAGAAATGTACGAGCAGTACTTC
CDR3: CASSPRIRAGEMYEQYF

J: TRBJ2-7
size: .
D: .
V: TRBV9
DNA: TGTGCCAGCAGCGTAGGAACGGTCGCCTACGAGCAGTACTTC
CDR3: CASSVGTVAYEQYF

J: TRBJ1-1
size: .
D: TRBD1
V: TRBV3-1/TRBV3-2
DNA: TGTGCCAGCAGCCAGGGACAGGGGTACACTGAAGCTTTCTTT
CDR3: CASSQGQGYTEAFF

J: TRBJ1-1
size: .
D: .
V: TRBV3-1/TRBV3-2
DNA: TGTGCCAGCAGGGGGAGGGCGACTGAAGCTTTCTTT
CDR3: CASRGRATEAFF

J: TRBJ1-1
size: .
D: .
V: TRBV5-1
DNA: TGCGCCAGCAGCTTGGAACCGACAGAAGCTTTCTTT
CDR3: CASSLEPTEAFF

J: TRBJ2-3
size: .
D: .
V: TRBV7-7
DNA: TGTGCCAGCATCATGACCGGACAGAGAACAGATACGCAGTATTTT
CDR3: CASIMTGQRTDTQYF

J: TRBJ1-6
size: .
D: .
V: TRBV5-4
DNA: TGTGCCAGCGACCTTCTGGGCCTCTCCTATAATTCACCCCTCCACTTT
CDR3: CASDLLGLSYNSPLHF

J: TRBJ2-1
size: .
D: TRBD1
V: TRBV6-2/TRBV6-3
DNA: TGTGCCAGCAGTTACTCGGGGACAGGGAATGAGCAGTTCTTC
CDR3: CASSYSGTGNEQFF